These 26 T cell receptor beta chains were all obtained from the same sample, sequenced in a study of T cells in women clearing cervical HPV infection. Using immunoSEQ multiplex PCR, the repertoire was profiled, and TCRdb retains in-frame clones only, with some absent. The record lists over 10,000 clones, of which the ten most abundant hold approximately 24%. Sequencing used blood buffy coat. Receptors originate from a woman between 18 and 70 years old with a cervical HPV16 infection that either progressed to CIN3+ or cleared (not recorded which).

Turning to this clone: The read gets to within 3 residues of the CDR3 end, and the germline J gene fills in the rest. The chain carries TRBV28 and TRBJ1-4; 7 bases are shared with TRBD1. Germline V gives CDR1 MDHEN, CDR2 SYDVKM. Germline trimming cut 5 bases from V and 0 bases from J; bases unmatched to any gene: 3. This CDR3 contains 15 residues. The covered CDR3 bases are TGTGCCAGCAGTGAGGGGACAGCAACTAATGAAAAA. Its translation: CASSEGTATNEK. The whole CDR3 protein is CASSEGTATNEKLFF.

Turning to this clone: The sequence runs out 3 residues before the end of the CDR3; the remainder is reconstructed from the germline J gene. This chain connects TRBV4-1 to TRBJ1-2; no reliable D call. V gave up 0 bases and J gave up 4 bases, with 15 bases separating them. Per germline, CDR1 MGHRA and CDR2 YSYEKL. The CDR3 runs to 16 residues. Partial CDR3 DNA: TGCGCCAGCAGCCAAGAAGGTCGAGGGCCCATCTATGGC. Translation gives CASSQEGRGPIYG. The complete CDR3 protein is CASSQEGRGPIYGYTF.

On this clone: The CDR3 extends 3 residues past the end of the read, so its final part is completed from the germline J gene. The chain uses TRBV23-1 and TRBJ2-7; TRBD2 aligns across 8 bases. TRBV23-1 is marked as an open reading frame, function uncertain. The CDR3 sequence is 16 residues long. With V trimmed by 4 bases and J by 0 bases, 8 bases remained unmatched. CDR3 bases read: TGCGCCAGCAGTCCGGCGGGGGGCGTAAGCTCCTACGAG. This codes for CASSPAGGVSSYE. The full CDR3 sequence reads CASSPAGGVSSYEQYF.

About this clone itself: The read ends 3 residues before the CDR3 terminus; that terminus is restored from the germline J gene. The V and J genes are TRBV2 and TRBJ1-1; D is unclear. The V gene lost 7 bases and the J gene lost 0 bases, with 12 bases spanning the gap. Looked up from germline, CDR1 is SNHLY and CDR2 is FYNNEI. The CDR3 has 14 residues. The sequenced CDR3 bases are TGTGCCAGCAAGGAGCGGTTGGTGAACACTGAA. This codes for CASKERLVNTE. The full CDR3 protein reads CASKERLVNTEAFF. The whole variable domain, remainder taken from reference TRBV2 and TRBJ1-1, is EPEVTQTPSHQVTQMGQEVILRCVPISNHLYFYWYRQILGQKVEFLVSFYNNEISEKSEIFDDQFSVERPDGSNFTLKIRSTKLEDSAMYFCASKERLVNTEAFFGQGTRLTVV.

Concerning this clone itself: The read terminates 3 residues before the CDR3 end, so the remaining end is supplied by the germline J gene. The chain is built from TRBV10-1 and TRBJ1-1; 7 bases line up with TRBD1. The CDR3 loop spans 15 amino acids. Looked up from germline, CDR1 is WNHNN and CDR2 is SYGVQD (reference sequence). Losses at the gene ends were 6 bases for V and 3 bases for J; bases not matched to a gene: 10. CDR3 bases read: TGCGCCAGCAGGGAGCCGACAGGGTGCCACACTGAA. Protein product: CASREPTGCHTE. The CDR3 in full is CASREPTGCHTEAFF.

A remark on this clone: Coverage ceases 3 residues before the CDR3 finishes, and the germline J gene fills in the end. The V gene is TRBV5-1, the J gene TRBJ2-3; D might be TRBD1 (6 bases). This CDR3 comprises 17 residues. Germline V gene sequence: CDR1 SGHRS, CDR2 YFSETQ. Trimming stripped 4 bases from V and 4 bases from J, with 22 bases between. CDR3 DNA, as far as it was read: TGCGCCAGCAGCCCCCTTACAGGGCCCGGTGGCGCAGATACG. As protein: CASSPLTGPGGADT. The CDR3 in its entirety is CASSPLTGPGGADTQYF.

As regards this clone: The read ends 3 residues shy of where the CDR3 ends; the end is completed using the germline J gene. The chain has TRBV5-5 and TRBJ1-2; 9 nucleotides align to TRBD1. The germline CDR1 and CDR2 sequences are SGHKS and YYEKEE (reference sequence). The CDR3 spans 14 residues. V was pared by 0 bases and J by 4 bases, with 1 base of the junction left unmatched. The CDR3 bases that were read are TGTGCCAGCAGCTTGGACAGGGGGCCCTATGGC. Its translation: CASSLDRGPYG. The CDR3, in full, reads CASSLDRGPYGYTF.

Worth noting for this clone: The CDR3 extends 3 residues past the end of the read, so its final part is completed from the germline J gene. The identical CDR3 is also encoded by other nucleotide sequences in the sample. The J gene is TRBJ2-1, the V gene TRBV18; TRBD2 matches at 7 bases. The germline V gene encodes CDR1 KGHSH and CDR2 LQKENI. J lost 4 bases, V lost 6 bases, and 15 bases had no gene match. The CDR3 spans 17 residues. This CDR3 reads CASSPRPRSSGYNEQFF. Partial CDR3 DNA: TGTGCCAGCTCCCCTCGTCCTAGGTCTAGCGGATACAATGAG.

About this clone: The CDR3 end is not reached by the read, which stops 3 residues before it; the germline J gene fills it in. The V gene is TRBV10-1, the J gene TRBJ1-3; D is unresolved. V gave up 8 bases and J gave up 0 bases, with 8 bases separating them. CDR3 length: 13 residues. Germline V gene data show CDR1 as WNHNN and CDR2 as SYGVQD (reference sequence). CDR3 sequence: CASAPSSGNTIYF. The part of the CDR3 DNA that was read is TGCGCCAGCGCCCCTAGCTCTGGAAACACC.

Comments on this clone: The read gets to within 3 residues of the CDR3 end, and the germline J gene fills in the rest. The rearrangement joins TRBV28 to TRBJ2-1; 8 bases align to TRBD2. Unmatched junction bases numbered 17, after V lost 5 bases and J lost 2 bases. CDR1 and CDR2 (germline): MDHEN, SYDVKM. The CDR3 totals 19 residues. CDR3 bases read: TGTGCCAGCAGTGGGAACTATCGGCCAACTAGCGGCCCCTACAATGAG. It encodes CASSGNYRPTSGPYNE. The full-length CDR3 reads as CASSGNYRPTSGPYNEQFF.

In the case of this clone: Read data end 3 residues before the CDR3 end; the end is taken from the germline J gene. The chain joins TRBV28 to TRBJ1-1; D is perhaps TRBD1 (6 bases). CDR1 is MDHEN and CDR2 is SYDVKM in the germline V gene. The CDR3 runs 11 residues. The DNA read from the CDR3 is TGTGCCAGCAGTGCTACAGGGCGC. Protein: CASSATGR. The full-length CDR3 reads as CASSATGRAFF. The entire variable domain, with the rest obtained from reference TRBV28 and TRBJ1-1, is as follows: DVKVTQSSRYLVKRTGEKVFLECVQDMDHENMFWYRQDPGLGLRLIYFSYDVKMKEKGDIPEGYSVSREKKERFSLILESASTNQTSMYLCASSATGRAFFGQGTRLTVV.

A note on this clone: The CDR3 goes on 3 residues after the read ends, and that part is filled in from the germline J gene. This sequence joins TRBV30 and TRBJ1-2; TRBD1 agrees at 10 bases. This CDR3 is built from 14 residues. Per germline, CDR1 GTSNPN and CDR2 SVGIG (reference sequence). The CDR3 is CAWTSGTGADDYTF. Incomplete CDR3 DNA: TGTGCCTGGACTTCCGGGACAGGGGCCGACGAC.

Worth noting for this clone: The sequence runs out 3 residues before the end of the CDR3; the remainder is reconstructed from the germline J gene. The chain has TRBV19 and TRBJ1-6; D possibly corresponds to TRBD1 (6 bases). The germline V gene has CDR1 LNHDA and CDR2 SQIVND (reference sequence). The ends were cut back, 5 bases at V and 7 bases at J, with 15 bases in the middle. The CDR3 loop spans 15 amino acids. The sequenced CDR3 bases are TGTGCCAGTAGTCCCCCGGGACACCTCAATTCACCC. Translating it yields CASSPPGHLNSP. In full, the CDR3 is CASSPPGHLNSPLHF.

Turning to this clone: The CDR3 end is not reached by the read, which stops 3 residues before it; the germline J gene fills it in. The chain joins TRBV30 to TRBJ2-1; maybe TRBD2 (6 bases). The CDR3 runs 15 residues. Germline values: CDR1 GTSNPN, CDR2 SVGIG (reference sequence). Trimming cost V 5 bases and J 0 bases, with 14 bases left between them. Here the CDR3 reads CAWQDGGASYNEQFF. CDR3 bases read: TGTGCCTGGCAAGATGGCGGGGCCTCCTACAATGAG.

The CDR3 protein is CASSPDSADTQYF. The part of the CDR3 DNA that was read is TGTGCCAGCAGCCCCGATAGCGCAGATACG. The chain couples TRBV13 to TRBJ2-3; TRBD2 is a possible D gene (5 bases). The CDR3 extends 3 residues past the end of the read, so its final part is completed from the germline J gene. Trimming took 5 bases from V and 4 from J, leaving 10 bases between them. This CDR3 has 13 residues. Germline-derived CDR1 and CDR2 are PRHDT and FYEKMQ (reference sequence). Variable domain in full (rest from reference TRBV13 and TRBJ2-3): AAGVIQSPRHLIKEKRETATLKCYPIPRHDTVYWYQQGPGQDPQFLISFYEKMQSDKGSIPDRFSAQQFSDYHSELNMSSLELGDSALYFCASSPDSADTQYFGPGTRLTVL.

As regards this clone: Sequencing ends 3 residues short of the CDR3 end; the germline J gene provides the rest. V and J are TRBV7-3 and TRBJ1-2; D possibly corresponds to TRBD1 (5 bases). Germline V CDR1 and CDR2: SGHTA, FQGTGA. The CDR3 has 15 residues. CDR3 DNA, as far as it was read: TGTGCCAGCAGCTTAACGGAGGGGAAGATTACCGGC. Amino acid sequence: CASSLTEGKITG. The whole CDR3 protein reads CASSLTEGKITGYTF. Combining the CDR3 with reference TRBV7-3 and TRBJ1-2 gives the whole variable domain GAGVSQTPSNKVTEKGKYVELRCDPISGHTALYWYRQSLGQGPEFLIYFQGTGAADDSGLPNDRFFAVRPEGSVSTLKIQRTERGDSAVYLCASSLTEGKITGYTFGSGTRLTVV.

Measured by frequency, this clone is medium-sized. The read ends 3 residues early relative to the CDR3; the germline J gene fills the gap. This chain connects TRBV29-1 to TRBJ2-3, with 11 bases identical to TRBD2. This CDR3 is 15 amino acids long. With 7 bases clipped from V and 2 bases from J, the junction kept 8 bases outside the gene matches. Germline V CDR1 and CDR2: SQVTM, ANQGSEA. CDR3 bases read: TGCAGCGCCGTAACACTAGCGGGGGTCACAGATACG. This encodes CSAVTLAGVTDT. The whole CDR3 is CSAVTLAGVTDTQYF.

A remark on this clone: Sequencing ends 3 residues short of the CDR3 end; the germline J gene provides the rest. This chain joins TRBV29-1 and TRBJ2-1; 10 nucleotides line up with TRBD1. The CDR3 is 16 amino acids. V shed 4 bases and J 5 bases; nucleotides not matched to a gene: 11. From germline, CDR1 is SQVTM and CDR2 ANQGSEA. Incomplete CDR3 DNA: TGCAGCGTTGTACTTACCGGGACAGGGGTCGACAATGAG. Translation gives CSVVLTGTGVDNE. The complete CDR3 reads CSVVLTGTGVDNEQFF.

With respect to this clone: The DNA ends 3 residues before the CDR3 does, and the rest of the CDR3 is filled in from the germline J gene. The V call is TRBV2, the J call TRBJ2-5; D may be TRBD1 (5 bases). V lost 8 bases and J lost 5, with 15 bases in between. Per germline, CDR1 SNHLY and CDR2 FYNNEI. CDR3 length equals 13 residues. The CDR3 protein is CASGAGSGETQYF. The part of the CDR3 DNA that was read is TGTGCCAGCGGTGCAGGGTCTGGGGAGACC.

The CDR3 loop reads CASSPQNRDTEAFF. The covered CDR3 bases are TGTGCCAGCTCACCACAGAATCGGGACACTGAA. The chain links TRBV18 to TRBJ1-1, with D unclear. The read ends 3 residues early relative to the CDR3; the germline J gene fills the gap. The CDR3 loop spans 14 amino acids. V gave up 1 base and J gave up 3 bases, with 9 bases separating them. Germline CDR1 and CDR2: KGHSH and LQKENI. Full variable domain (remainder filled in from reference TRBV18 and TRBJ1-1): NAGVMQNPRHLVRRRGQEARLRCSPMKGHSHVYWYRQLPEEGLKFMVYLQKENIIDESGMPKERFSAEFPKEGPSILRIQQVVRGDSAAYFCASSPQNRDTEAFFGQGTRLTVV.

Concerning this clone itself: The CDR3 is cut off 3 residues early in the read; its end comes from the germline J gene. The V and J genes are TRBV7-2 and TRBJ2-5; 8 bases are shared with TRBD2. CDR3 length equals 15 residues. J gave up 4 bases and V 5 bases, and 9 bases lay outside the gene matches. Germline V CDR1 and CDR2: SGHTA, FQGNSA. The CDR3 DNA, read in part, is TGTGCCAGCAGCCTGCGGGGGGTCACGCGAGAGACC. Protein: CASSLRGVTRET. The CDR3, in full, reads CASSLRGVTRETQYF.

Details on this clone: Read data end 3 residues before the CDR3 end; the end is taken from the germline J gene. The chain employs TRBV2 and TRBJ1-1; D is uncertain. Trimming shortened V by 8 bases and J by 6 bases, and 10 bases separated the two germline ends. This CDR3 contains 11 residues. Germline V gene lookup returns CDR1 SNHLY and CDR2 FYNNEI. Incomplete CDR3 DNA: TGTGCCAGCGCCACTTACGCTGAA. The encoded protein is CASATYAE. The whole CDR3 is CASATYAEAFF.

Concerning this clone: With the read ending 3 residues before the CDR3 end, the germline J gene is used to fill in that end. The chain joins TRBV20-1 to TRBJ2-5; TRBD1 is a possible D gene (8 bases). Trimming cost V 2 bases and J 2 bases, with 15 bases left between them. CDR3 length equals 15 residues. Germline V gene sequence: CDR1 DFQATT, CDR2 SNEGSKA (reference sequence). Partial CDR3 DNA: TGCAGTGCTAGACGCGGACAGGGAGGGCAAGAGACC. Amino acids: CSARRGQGGQET. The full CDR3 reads CSARRGQGGQETQYF.

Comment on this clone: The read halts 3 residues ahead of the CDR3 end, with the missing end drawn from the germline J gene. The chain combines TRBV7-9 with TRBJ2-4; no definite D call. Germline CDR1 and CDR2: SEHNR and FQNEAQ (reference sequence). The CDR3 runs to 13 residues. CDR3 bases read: TGTGCCAGCAGCCCCCCCTCTAACTACGGT. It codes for CASSPPSNYG. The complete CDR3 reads CASSPPSNYGQYF.

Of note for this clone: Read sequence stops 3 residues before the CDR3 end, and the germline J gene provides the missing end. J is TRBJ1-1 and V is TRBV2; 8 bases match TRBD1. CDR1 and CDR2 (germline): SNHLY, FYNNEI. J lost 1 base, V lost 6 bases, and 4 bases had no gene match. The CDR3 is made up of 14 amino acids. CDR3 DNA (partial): TGTGCCAGCAGGAGGGGACAGGAGAACACTGAA. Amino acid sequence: CASRRGQENTE. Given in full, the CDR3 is CASRRGQENTEAFF.

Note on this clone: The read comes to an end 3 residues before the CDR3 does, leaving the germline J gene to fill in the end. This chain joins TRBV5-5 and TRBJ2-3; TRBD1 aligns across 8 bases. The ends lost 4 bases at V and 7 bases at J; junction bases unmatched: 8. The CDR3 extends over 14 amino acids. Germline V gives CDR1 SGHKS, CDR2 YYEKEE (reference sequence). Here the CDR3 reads CASSPDRTGYTQYF. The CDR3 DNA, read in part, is TGTGCCAGCAGCCCGGACCGGACAGGGTATACG.